One sample yielded the 20 T cell receptor beta chains listed below, sequenced in a study of vaccination effects on CD4 cells after COVID-19. No antigen has been assigned to these receptors. Generated by immunoSEQ multiplex PCR, the TCRdb table keeps only in-frame clones and is missing some. This table holds tens of thousands of clones, around 69% found once. Sequencing in the ViraFEST assay came after antigen-specific CD4+ T cells had been expanded with viral peptide pools, which were used to stimulate PBMC. The culture ran for 10 days before CD4+ T cells were isolated. Vaccinated recipients, who were negative for nucleocapsid antibodies, had no history of SARS-CoV-2 infection. The sample was CD4+ T cells from PBMCs cultured with HCoV-NL63 spike peptides, taken before COVID-19 vaccination. Receptors were obtained from a human donor who received a COVID-19 vaccine.

V and J are TRBV29-1 and TRBJ2-1; 8 positions match TRBD1. The germline gives CDR1 SQVTM, CDR2 ANQGSEA. After removal of 3 bases from V and 2 bases from J, the junction contained 3 bases not matched to a gene. This CDR3 has 14 amino acids. The CDR3 region is CSVDGQGTYNEQFF. Here the CDR3 DNA reads TGCAGCGTTGATGGACAGGGTACCTACAATGAGCAGTTCTTC.

This chain links TRBV5-8 with TRBJ2-5; 7 bases fit TRBD1. Germline V lookup: CDR1 SGHTS, CDR2 YDEGEE. With V trimmed by 3 bases and J by 4 bases, 6 bases remained unmatched. The CDR3 contains 14 residues. The CDR3 spells CASSYRWTGETQYF. The CDR3 DNA is TGTGCCAGCAGCTACCGATGGACAGGAGAGACCCAGTACTTC.

This chain links TRBV6-6 with TRBJ2-2, with D possibly TRBD1 on 6 matching bases. This CDR3 comprises 15 residues. Looked up from germline, CDR1 is MNHNY and CDR2 is SVGAGI (reference sequence). V lost 3 bases and J lost 5, with 13 bases in between. In DNA, the CDR3 is TGTGCCAGCAGTTATAATACAGGGCAGACCGGGGAGCTGTTTTTT. Amino acid sequence: CASSYNTGQTGELFF.

J is TRBJ2-2 and V is TRBV7-2; TRBD2 is a possible D gene (5 bases). The CDR3 runs to 16 residues. The ends were cut back, 6 bases at V and 5 bases at J, with 19 bases in the middle. Per germline, CDR1 SGHTA and CDR2 FQGNSA. The CDR3 loop is CASSPAPGTGTGELFF. The CDR3, as DNA: TGTGCCAGCAGTCCCGCCCCCGGAACGGGAACCGGGGAGCTGTTTTTT.

This sequence joins TRBV6-1 and TRBJ2-5, with a weak D call TRBD2 (5 bases). V gave up 2 bases and J gave up 4 bases, with 8 bases separating them. CDR3 length: 13 residues. CDR1 and CDR2 (germline): MNHNS, SASEGT. The CDR3 sequence is CASSEQRAETQYF. CDR3 sequence (DNA): TGTGCCAGCAGTGAACAGAGGGCAGAGACCCAGTACTTC.

The chain couples TRBV30 to TRBJ1-6, with D possibly TRBD1 on 5 matching bases. Germline V gene lookup returns CDR1 GTSNPN and CDR2 SVGIG (reference sequence). The CDR3 length is 14 residues. V lost 2 bases to trimming and J lost 10 bases, with 15 bases between them. Here the CDR3 DNA reads TGTGCCTGGAGTAGGGACCTCGGAGGATCACCCCTCCACTTT. As protein: CAWSRDLGGSPLHF.

The chain combines TRBV7-2 with TRBJ2-1; possible D gene TRBD2, 5 bases. V was cut by 5 bases and J by 2 bases, with 13 bases left in between. CDR3 length equals 15 residues. Germline V gene lookup returns CDR1 SGHTA and CDR2 FQGNSA. CDR3 loop: CASSPRVSAYNEQFF. The CDR3 nucleotides are TGTGCCAGCAGCCCGCGGGTGAGTGCCTACAATGAGCAGTTCTTC. The whole variable domain, filled in from reference TRBV7-2 and TRBJ2-1, reads GAGVSQSPSNKVTEKGKDVELRCDPISGHTALYWYRQSLGQGLEFLIYFQGNSAPDKSGLPSDRFSAERTGGSVSTLTIQRTQQEDSAVYLCASSPRVSAYNEQFFGPGTRLTVL.

The genes are TRBV7-8 and TRBJ1-2; no clear D. Germline V lookup: CDR1 SGHVS, CDR2 FQNEAQ. CDR3 length: 15 amino acids. Deletions cut 5 bases from V and 6 bases from J, with 19 bases between. DNA for the CDR3: TGTGCCAGCAGCATCAGCACCGGGGTACAAAATGGCTACACCTTC. Protein sequence: CASSISTGVQNGYTF.

The genes are TRBV2 and TRBJ2-7; the D is unclear. V was cut by 7 bases and J by 2 bases, with 12 bases left in between. This CDR3 spans 13 amino acids. Germline values: CDR1 SNHLY, CDR2 FYNNEI. The CDR3 loop reads CASNRQGTYEQYV. The DNA for the CDR3 is TGTGCCAGCAACCGACAAGGCACCTACGAGCAGTACGTC.

This clone was counted only a few times. The V gene is TRBV4-1, the J gene TRBJ1-6; D is uncertain. Trimming stripped 0 bases from V and 5 bases from J, with 11 bases between. The CDR3 is 16 amino acids. In germline, CDR1 is MGHRA, CDR2 YSYEKL. Written as DNA, the CDR3 is TGCGCCAGCAGCCAAGAGGTACAGTCCAATAATTCACCCCTCCACTTT. Translating gives CASSQEVQSNNSPLHF.

The rearrangement joins TRBV2 to TRBJ2-2, with D uncertain. Looked up from germline, CDR1 is SNHLY and CDR2 is FYNNEI. V lost 2 bases to trimming and J lost 13 bases, with 8 bases between them. This CDR3 contains 11 residues. CDR3 amino acids: CASSEKNRLFF. The CDR3 region has the DNA TGTGCCAGCAGTGAAAAGAACCGGCTGTTTTTT.

This clone was detected only once. The chain employs TRBV29-1 and TRBJ1-2, with D possibly being TRBD1 (6 bases). Germline V gene lookup returns CDR1 SQVTM and CDR2 ANQGSEA. This CDR3 has 12 amino acids. V was clipped by 5 bases and J by 7 bases, with 14 bases between them. The CDR3 DNA follows: TGCAGCGTTCTCAGGGACAACGTTGGCTACACCTTC. Translation: CSVLRDNVGYTF.

The rearrangement joins TRBV10-3 to TRBJ1-5, with D possibly TRBD1 on 6 matching bases. This CDR3 is built from 15 residues. The germline V gene has CDR1 ENHRY and CDR2 SYGVKD. V was clipped by 8 bases and J by 0 bases, with 14 bases between them. In DNA, the CDR3 is TGTGCCATCGGGAAAGGGGGGGATAGCAATCAGCCCCAGCATTTT. Translation gives CAIGKGGDSNQPQHF.

This chain joins TRBV2 and TRBJ1-1; D call uncertain. The ends were cut back, 6 bases at V and 1 base at J, with 3 bases in the middle. The V gene's germline CDR1 is SNHLY and CDR2 FYNNEI. This CDR3 has 11 amino acids. The CDR3 reads CASRSNTEAFF. CDR3 DNA: TGTGCCAGCAGATCGAACACTGAAGCTTTCTTT.

V usage is TRBV5-1 and J usage is TRBJ1-1; D unclear. Trimming removed 5 bases at V and 5 bases at J, with 13 bases between. This CDR3 is 13 amino acids long. The germline V gene encodes CDR1 SGHRS and CDR2 YFSETQ. CDR3 in DNA: TGCGCCAGCAGTCTTCGCTTCGATACTGAAGCTTTCTTT. This sequence encodes CASSLRFDTEAFF.

The chain carries TRBV27 and TRBJ1-5; possible D gene TRBD1, 5 bases. V gave up 6 bases and J gave up 7 bases, with 13 bases separating them. The germline CDR1 and CDR2 sequences are MNHEY and SMNVEV (reference sequence). This CDR3 contains 13 residues. CDR3 sequence reads: CASRGRGGQPQHF. The DNA of the CDR3 is TGTGCCAGCAGGGGGAGGGGCGGCCAGCCCCAGCATTTT.

The CDR3 protein is CATSRDSVPGNTIYF. The DNA of the CDR3 is TGTGCCACCAGCAGAGATAGTGTACCCGGAAACACCATATATTTT. This chain uses TRBV15 with TRBJ1-3; D uncertain. V was cut by 0 bases and J by 4 bases, with 10 bases left in between. The CDR3 totals 15 residues. Per germline, CDR1 LNHNV and CDR2 YYDKDF (reference sequence).

The CDR3 coding sequence is TGTGCCTGGAGTGAGGCTAGCGGGGGACAAGAGACCCAGTACTTC. This sequence encodes CAWSEASGGQETQYF. J is TRBJ2-5 and V is TRBV30; 10 bases line up with TRBD2. V gave up 1 base and J gave up 2 bases; unmatched junction bases: 4. This CDR3 has 15 amino acids. CDR1 and CDR2 from the germline V gene are GTSNPN and SVGIG (reference sequence).

The rearrangement uses TRBV6-2 or TRBV6-3 and TRBJ2-7; D may be TRBD1 or TRBD2 (9 bases each). Germline loops: CDR1 MNHEY, CDR2 SVGEGT. CDR3 length: 15 amino acids. Trimming removed 5 bases from V and 6 bases from J, with 20 bases in between. CDR3 in amino acids: CASSGTGTSTGEQYV. The DNA for the CDR3 is TGTGCCAGCAGTGGGACAGGGACTAGCACAGGCGAGCAGTACGTC.

The chain combines TRBV9 with TRBJ2-5; D is unresolved. Germline lookup yields CDR1 SGDLS and CDR2 YYNGEE. The CDR3 has 14 amino acids. The V end was cut by 0 bases, the J end by 5 bases, with 11 bases between. CDR3 DNA sequence: TGTGCCAGCAGCGTAGACATTAATAGCGAGACCCAGTACTTC. It yields the protein CASSVDINSETQYF.